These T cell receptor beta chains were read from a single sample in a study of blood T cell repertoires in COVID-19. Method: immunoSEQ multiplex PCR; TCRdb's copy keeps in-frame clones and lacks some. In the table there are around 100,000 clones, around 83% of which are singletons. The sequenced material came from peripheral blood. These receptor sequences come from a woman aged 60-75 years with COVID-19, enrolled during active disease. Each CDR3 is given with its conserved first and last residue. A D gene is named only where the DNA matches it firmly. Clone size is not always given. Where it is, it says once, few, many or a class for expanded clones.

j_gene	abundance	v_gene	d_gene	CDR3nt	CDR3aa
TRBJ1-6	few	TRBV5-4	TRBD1	TGTGCCAGCAGCTTATCCGGGACAGTTGATTCACCCCTCCACTTT	CASSLSGTVDSPLHF
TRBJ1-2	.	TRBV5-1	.	TGCGCCAGCAGCTTGGCCGAGCCAGGCTACACCTTC	CASSLAEPGYTF
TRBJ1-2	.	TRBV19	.	TGTGCCAGTTGGGCCAGGGGTTTATCCGGCTACACCTTC	CASWARGLSGYTF
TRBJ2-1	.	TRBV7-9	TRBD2	TGTGCCAGCAGCTCGGAATCTAGCGGGGGGTACAATGAGCAGTTCTTC	CASSSESSGGYNEQFF
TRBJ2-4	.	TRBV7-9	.	TGTGCCAGCACCCAAGGGAGGTTGGACATTCAGTACTTC	CASTQGRLDIQYF
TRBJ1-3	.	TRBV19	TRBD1	TGTGCCAGTAGTGCACAGGGGATAGGAAACACCATATATTTT	CASSAQGIGNTIYF
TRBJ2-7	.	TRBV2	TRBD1	TGTGCCAGCATTCCACGGGACAGGGGCTACGAGCAGTACTTC	CASIPRDRGYEQYF
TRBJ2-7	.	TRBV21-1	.	TGTGCCAGCAGCACCCGACTAGCGGATAAATACGAGCAGTACTTC	CASSTRLADKYEQYF
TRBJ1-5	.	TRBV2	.	TGTGCCAGCAGCGCAGGTGCCCCCAATCAGCCCCAGCATTTT	CASSAGAPNQPQHF
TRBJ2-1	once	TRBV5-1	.	TGCGCCAGCAGAGGAGGTCAACTCAACTCCTACAATGAGCAGTTCTTC	CASRGGQLNSYNEQFF
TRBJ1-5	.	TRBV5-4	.	TGTGCCAGCAGCTTGGGACGTGGGGCAAGGGAAACTTATCAGCCCCAGCATTTT	CASSLGRGARETYQPQHF
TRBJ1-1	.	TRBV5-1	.	TGCGCCAGCAGCCACCTGGGAGGGAGCGACACTGAAGCTTTCTTT	CASSHLGGSDTEAFF
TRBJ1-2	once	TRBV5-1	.	TGCGCCAGCAGCCTTACCCCAGGGTGGGACTATGGCTACACCTTC	CASSLTPGWDYGYTF
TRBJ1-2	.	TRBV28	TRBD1	TGTGCCAGCAGTTTAGGGACAGGGGTCCGCTACACCTTC	CASSLGTGVRYTF
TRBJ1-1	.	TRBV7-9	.	TGTGCCAGCAGCTTAGCAGGGGCGGACACTGAAGCTTTCTTT	CASSLAGADTEAFF
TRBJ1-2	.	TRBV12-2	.	TGTGCAAGTCGCCGAGGACAGAACTATGGCTACACCTTC	CASRRGQNYGYTF
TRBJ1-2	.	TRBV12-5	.	TGTGCTAGTGGTTTGTTCGGGGGTCTAGGGAACTATGGCTACACCTTC	CASGLFGGLGNYGYTF
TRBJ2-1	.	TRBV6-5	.	TGTGCCAGCAGTTACTCCTATGAGCAGTTCTTC	CASSYSYEQFF
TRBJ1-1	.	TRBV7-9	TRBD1	TGTGCCAGCAGCAAATACCGGGACAGGGACACTGAAGCTTTCTTT	CASSKYRDRDTEAFF
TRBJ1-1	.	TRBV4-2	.	TGTGCCAGCAGCCAAGGAGGGCAAGACGGGGGAAACACTGAAGCTTTCTTT	CASSQGGQDGGNTEAFF
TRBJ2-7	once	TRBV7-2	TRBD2	TGTGCCAGCAGCTTAGGCGGCGGTACGGGAGGGTACGAGCAGTACTTC	CASSLGGGTGGYEQYF
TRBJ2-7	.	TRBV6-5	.	TGTGCCAGCAGCCTTCGACTAGAAGGCGACGAGCAGTACTTC	CASSLRLEGDEQYF
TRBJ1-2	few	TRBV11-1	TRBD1	TGTGCCAGCAGCCCTGGACAGGGGGGATATGGCTACACCTTC	CASSPGQGGYGYTF
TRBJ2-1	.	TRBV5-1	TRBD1	TGCGCCAGCAGCTTTCAGGGGGCGTCTTACAATGAGCAGTTCTTC	CASSFQGASYNEQFF
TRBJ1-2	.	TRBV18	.	TGTGCCAGCTCACGTGACAGAGACCTCGACCTCGACTATGGCTACACCTTC	CASSRDRDLDLDYGYTF
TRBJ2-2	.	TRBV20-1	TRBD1	TGCAGTGCTACTGACAGGGTAAAAGGCACCGGGGAGCTGTTTTTT	CSATDRVKGTGELFF
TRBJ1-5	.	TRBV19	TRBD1	TGTGCCAGTAGCCCACAGGGGAGAGCAAGTCAGCCCCAGCATTTT	CASSPQGRASQPQHF
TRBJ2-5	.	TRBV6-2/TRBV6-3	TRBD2	TGTGCCAGCAGCCGGGGGGATCTAATAGAGACCCAGTACTTC	CASSRGDLIETQYF
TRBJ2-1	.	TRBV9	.	TGTGCCAGCAGCCCTACCCTGAAGTCTTACAATGAGCAGTTCTTC	CASSPTLKSYNEQFF
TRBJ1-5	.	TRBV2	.	TGTGCCAGCAGTGTACAGGTTAGCAATCAGCCCCAGCATTTT	CASSVQVSNQPQHF
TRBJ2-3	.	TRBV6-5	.	TGTGCCAGCAGTTCGCAGGGACAATCAGATACGCAGTATTTT	CASSSQGQSDTQYF
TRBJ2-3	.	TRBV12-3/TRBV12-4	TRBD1	TGTGCCAGCTACAGAGGGGGCATAGATACGCAGTATTTT	CASYRGGIDTQYF
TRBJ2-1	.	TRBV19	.	TGTGCCAGTAGTATAGATGGCAGCTCCTACAATGAGCAGTTCTTC	CASSIDGSSYNEQFF
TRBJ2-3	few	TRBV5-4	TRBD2	TGTGCCAGCAGCTTAGGGGCTAGCGGGGGAAACGCAGATACGCAGTATTTT	CASSLGASGGNADTQYF
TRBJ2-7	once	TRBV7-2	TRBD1	TGTGCCAGCAGCGATAAAGGGACAGGGGGGGCCACGGACGAGCAGTACTTC	CASSDKGTGGATDEQYF
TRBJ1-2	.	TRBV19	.	TGTGCCAGTAGTACCGAAGACAGCTCCTTATTCTATGGCTACACCTTC	CASSTEDSSLFYGYTF